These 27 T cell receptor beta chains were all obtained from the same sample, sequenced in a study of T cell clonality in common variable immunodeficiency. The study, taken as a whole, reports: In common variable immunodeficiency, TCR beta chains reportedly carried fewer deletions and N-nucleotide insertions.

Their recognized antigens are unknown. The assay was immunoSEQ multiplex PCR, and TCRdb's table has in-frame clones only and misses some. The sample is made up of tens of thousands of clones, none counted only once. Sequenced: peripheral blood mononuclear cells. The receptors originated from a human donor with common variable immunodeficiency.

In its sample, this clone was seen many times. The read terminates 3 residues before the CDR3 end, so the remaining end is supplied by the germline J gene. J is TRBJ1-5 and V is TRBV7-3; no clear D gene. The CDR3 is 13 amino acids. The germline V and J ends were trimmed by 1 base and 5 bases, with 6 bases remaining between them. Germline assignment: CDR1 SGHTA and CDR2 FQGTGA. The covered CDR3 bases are TGTGCCAGCAGCTTAAGCAGAGATCAGCCC. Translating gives CASSLSRDQP. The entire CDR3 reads CASSLSRDQPQHF.

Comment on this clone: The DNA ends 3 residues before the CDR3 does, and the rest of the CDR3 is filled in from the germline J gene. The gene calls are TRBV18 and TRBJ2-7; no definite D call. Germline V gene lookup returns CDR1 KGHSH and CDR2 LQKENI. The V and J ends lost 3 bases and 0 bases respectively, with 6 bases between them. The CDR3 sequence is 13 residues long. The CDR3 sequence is CASSPDNSYEQYF. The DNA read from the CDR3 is TGTGCCAGCTCACCCGACAACTCCTACGAG.

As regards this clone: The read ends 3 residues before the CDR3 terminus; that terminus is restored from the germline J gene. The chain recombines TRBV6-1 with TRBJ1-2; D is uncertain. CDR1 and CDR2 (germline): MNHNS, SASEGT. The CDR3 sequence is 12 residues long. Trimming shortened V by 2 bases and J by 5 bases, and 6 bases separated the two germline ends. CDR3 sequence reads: CASSEQQYGYTF. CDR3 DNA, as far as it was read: TGTGCCAGCAGTGAACAACAGTATGGC.

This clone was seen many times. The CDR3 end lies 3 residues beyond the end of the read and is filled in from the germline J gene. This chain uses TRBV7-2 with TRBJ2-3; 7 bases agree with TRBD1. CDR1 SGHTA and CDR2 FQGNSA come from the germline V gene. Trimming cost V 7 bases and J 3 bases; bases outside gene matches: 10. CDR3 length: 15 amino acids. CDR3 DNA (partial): TGTGCCAGCACCGCGGACAGGTTCAGAACAGATACG. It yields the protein CASTADRFRTDT. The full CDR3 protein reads CASTADRFRTDTQYF.

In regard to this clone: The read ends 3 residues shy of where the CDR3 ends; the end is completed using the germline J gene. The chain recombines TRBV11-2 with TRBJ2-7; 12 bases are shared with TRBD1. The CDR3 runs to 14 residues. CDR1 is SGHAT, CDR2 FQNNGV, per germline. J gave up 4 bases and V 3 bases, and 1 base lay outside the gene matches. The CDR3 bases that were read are TGTGCCAGCAGCTTGGGACAGGGGGCGTACGAG. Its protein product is CASSLGQGAYE. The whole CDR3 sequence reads CASSLGQGAYEQYF.

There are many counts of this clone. CDR3 DNA (partial): TGTGCCAGCAGTGACCCAGGGGGCTACAATGAG. Its protein product is CASSDPGGYNE. The entire CDR3 is CASSDPGGYNEQFF. The gene calls are TRBV6-1 and TRBJ2-1, with 7 bases lining up with TRBD1. Read data end 3 residues before the CDR3 end; the end is taken from the germline J gene. The CDR3 is 14 amino acids. The J segment lost 3 bases and the V segment lost 3 bases, leaving 2 bases of the junction unmatched. Germline V gives CDR1 MNHNS, CDR2 SASEGT.

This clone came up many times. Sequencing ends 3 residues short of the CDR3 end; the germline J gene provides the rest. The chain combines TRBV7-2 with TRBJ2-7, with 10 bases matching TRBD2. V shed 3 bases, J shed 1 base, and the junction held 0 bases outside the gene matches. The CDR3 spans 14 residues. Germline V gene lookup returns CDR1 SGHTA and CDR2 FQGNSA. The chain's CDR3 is CASSFSGGSYEQYF. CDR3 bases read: TGTGCCAGCAGCTTTAGCGGGGGGTCCTACGAG. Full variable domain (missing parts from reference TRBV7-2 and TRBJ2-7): GAGVSQSPSNKVTEKGKDVELRCDPISGHTALYWYRQSLGQGLEFLIYFQGNSAPDKSGLPSDRFSAERTGGSVSTLTIQRTQQEDSAVYLCASSFSGGSYEQYFGPGTRLTVT.

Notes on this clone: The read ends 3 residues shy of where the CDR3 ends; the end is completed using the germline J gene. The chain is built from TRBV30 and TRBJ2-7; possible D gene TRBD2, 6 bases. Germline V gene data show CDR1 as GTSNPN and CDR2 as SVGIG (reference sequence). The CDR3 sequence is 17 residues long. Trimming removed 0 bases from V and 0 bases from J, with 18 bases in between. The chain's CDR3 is CAWSVRVGGTRSYEQYF. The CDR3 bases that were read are TGTGCCTGGAGTGTTAGAGTTGGGGGGACTCGCTCCTACGAG.

CDR3 sequence: CASSVQLSPLHF. Incomplete CDR3 DNA: TGTGCCAGCAGCGTACAATTATCACCC. The V gene is TRBV2, the J gene TRBJ1-6; D unclear. The read gets to within 3 residues of the CDR3 end, and the germline J gene fills in the rest. The V end lost 6 bases, the J end lost 10 bases, and 10 bases lay between the germline ends. The CDR3 totals 12 residues. Per the germline V gene, CDR1 is SNHLY and CDR2 is FYNNEI.

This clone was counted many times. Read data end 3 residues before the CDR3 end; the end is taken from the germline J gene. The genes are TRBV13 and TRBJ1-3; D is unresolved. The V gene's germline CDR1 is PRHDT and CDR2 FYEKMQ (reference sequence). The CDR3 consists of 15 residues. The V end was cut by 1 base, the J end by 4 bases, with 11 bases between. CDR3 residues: CASSLDPRRGNTIYF. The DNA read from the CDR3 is TGTGCCAGCAGCTTAGACCCCAGAAGAGGAAACACC.

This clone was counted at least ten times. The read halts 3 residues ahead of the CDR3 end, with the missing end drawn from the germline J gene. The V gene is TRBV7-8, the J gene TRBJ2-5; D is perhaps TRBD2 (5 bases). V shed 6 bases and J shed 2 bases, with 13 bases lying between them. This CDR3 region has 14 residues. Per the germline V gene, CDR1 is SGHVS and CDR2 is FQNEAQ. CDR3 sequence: CASREAAAQETQYF. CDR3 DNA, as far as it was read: TGTGCCAGCAGGGAAGCGGCAGCACAAGAGACC.

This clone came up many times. The CDR3 bases that were read are TGCAGTGCTCCCCCGCCCCCGAGGTCAGCGGGAGTAGATTACAATGAG. It encodes CSAPPPPRSAGVDYNE. The CDR3 as a whole reads CSAPPPPRSAGVDYNEQFF. This chain connects TRBV20-1 to TRBJ2-1, with TRBD2 matching over 8 bases. The CDR3 end falls 3 residues outside the read, so it is completed with the germline J gene. Losses at the gene ends were 5 bases for V and 4 bases for J; bases not matched to a gene: 22. The CDR3 loop spans 19 amino acids. CDR1 is DFQATT, CDR2 SNEGSKA, per germline (reference sequence).

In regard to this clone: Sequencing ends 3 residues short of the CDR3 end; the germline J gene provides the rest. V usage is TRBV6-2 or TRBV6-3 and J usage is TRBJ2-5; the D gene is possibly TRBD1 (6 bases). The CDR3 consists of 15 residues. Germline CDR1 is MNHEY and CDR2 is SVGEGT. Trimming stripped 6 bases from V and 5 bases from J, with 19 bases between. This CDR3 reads CASRPLDGTYETQYF. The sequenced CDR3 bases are TGTGCCAGCAGACCCCTAGACGGGACATATGAGACC.

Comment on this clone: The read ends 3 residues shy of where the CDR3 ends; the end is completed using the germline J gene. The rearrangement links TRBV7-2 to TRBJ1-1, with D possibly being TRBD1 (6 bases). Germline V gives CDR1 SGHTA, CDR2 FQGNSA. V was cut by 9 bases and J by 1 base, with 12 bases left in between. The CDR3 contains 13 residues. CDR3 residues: CASKDRPNTEAFF. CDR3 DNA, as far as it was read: TGTGCCAGTAAAGACAGGCCGAACACTGAA.

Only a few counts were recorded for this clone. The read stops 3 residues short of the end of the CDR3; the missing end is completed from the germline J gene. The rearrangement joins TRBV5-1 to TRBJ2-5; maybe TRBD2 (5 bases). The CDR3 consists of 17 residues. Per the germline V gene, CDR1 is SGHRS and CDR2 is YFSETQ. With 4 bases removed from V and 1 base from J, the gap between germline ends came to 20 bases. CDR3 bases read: TGCGCCAGCAGCCATCCCCCAACACCGCGGGCCCAAGAGACC. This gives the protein CASSHPPTPRAQET. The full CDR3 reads CASSHPPTPRAQETQYF.

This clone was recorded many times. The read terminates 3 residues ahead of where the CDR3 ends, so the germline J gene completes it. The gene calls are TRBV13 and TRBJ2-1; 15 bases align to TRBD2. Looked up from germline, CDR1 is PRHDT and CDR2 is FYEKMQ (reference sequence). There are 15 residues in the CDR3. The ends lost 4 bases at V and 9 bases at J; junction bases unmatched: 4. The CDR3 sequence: CASSSGLAGGSEQFF. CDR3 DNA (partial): TGTGCCAGCAGCTCGGGACTAGCGGGGGGTTCTGAG.

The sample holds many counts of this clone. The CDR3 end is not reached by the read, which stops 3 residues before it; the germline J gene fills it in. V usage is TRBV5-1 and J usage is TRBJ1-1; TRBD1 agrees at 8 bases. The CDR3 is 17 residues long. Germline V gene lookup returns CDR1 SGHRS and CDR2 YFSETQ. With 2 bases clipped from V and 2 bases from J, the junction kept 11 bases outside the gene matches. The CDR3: CASSLGQGALTNTEAFF. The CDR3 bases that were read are TGCGCCAGCAGCTTAGGACAGGGCGCCCTTACAAACACTGAA.

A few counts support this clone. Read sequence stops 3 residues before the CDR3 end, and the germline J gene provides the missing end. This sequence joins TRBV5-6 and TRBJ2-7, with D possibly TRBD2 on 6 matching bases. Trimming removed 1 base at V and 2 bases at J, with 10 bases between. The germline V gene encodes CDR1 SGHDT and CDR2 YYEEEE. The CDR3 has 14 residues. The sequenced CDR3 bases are TGTGCCAGCAGCTTGAGAGTAGCGGCCTACGAG. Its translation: CASSLRVAAYE. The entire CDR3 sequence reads CASSLRVAAYEQYF.

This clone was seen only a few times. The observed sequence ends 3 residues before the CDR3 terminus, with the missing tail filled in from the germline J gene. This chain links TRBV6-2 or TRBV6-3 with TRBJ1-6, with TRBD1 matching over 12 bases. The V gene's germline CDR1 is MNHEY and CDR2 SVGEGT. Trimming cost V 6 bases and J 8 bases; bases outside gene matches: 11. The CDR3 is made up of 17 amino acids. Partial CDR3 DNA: TGTGCCAGCAGCCCCGGGACAGGGGGCCGGTTATATTCACCC. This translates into CASSPGTGGRLYSP. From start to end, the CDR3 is CASSPGTGGRLYSPLHF.

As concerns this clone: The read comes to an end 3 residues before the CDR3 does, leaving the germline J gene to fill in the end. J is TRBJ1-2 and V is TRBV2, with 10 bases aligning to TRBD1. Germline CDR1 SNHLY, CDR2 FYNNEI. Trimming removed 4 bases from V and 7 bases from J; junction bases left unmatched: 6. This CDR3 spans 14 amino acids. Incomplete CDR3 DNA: TGTGCCAGCAGTGGGGACAGGGGAAAAAGTGGC. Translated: CASSGDRGKSG. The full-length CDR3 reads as CASSGDRGKSGYTF. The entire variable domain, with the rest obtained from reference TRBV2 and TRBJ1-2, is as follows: EPEVTQTPSHQVTQMGQEVILRCVPISNHLYFYWYRQILGQKVEFLVSFYNNEISEKSEIFDDQFSVERPDGSNFTLKIRSTKLEDSAMYFCASSGDRGKSGYTFGSGTRLTVV.

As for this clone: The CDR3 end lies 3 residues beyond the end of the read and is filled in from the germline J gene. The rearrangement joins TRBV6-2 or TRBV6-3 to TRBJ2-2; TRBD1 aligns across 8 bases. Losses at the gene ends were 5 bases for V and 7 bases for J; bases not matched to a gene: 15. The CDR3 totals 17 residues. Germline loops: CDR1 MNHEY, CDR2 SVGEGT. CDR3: CASSTNRGRDWIGELFF. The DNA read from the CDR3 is TGTGCCAGCAGTACAAACAGGGGGAGAGATTGGATCGGGGAG.

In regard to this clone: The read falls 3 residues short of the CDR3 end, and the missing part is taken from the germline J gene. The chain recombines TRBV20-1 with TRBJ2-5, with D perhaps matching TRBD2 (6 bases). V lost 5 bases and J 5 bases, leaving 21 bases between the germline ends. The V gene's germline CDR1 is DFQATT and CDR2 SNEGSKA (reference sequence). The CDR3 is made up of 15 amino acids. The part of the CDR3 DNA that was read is TGCAGTGCTGTTCCGATACTAGCACTTGGGGAGACC. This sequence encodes CSAVPILALGET. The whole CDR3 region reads CSAVPILALGETQYF.

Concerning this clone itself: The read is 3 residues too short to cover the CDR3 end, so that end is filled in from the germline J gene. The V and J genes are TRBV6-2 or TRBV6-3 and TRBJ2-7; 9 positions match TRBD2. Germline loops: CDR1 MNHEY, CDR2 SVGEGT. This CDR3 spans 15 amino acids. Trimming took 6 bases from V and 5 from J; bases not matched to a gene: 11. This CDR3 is CASRPVVLAGHEQYF. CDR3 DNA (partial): TGTGCCAGCAGGCCCGTGGTACTAGCGGGCCACGAG.

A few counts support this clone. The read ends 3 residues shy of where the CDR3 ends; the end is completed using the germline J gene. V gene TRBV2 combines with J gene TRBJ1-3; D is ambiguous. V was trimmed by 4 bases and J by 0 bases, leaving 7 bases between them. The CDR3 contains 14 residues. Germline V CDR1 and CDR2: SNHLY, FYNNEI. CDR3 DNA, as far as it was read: TGTGCCAGCAGTGGTCAGAGCTCTGGAAACACC. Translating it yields CASSGQSSGNT. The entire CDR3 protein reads CASSGQSSGNTIYF.

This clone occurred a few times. The CDR3 sequence: CASSPGTSGRGYNEQFF. The DNA read from the CDR3 is TGTGCCAGCAGTCCCGGGACTAGCGGGAGGGGCTACAATGAG. This sequence joins TRBV2 and TRBJ2-1, with 16 positions matching TRBD2. The CDR3 is cut off 3 residues early in the read; its end comes from the germline J gene. CDR1 and CDR2 (germline): SNHLY, FYNNEI. With 5 bases clipped from V and 3 bases from J, the junction kept 4 bases outside the gene matches. The length of the CDR3 is 17 residues.

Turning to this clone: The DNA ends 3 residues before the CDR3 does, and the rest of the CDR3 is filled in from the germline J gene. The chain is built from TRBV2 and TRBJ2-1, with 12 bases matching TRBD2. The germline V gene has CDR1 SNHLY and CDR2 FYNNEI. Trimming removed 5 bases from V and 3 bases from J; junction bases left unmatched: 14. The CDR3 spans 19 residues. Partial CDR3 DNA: TGTGCCAGCAGTCGGTTGCTAGCGGGAGGGCCGCAAAACTACAATGAG. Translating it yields CASSRLLAGGPQNYNE. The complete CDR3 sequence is CASSRLLAGGPQNYNEQFF.

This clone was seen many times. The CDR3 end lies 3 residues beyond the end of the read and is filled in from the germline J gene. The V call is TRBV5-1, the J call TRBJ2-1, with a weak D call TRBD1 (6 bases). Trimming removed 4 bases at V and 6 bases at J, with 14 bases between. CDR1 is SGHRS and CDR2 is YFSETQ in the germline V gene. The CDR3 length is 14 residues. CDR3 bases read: TGCGCCAGCAGCCCTGGGACACCAGGCAATGAG. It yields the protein CASSPGTPGNE. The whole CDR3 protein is CASSPGTPGNEQFF.